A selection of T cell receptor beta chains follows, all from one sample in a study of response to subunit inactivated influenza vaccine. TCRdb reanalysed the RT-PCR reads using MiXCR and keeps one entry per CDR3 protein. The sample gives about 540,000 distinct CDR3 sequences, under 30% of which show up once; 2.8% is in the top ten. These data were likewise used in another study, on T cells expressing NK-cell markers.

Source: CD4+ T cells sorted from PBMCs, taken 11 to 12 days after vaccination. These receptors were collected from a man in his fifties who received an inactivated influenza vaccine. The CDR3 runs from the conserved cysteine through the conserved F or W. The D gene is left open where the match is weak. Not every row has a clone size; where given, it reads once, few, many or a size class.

TGTGTCAGCAGTTTATTGCGGAATGATTCACCCCTCCACTTT | CVSSLLRNDSPLHF | TRBV28 | NA | NA | TRBJ1-6
TGTGCCATCGCTAATAGCGGGGGAATGGGACATGAGCAGTTCTTC | CAIANSGGMGHEQFF | TRBV10-3 | TRBD2 | NA | TRBJ2-1
TGTGCCAGCAGAGCTGACATTTCCTATGGCTACACCTTC | CASRADISYGYTF | TRBV14 | NA | NA | TRBJ1-2
TGTGCCAGCAGCACCGGGTTGGCCCAGTACTTC | CASSTGLAQYF | TRBV11-2 | NA | few | TRBJ2-5
TGTGCCAGCAGTTTAGCCTCCGGGACTACCTCTTCCTACGAGCAGTACTTC | CASSLASGTTSSYEQYF | TRBV12-3/TRBV12-4 | TRBD2 | few | TRBJ2-7
TGTGCCAGCAGCTTGACAGGTCCCTGGGGGGAGACCCAGTACTTC | CASSLTGPWGETQYF | TRBV5-5 | NA | few | TRBJ2-5
TGCGCCAGCAGCCTTTGGGACGGAGCCTACGAGCAGTACTTC | CASSLWDGAYEQYF | TRBV5-1 | NA | NA | TRBJ2-7
TGTGCCAGCAGCCCTGCACCTCCAGATACGCAGTATTTT | CASSPAPPDTQYF | TRBV7-3 | NA | few | TRBJ2-3
TGTGCCAGCAGCTTAGTTTACGGGGGGGCCGACATTCAGTACTTC | CASSLVYGGADIQYF | TRBV7-2 | TRBD2 | NA | TRBJ2-4
TGTGCCAGCACTTACCTTGAAAAACTGTTTTTT | CASTYLEKLFF | TRBV6-6 | NA | few | TRBJ1-4
TGTGCCATCAGAGAGTTCAGCGGGCAGGTGAATGAGCAGTTCTTC | CAIREFSGQVNEQFF | TRBV10-3 | NA | NA | TRBJ2-1
TGCAGCGTTACGGCAGTCAGCACAGATACGCAGTATTTT | CSVTAVSTDTQYF | TRBV29-1 | NA | few | TRBJ2-3
TGTGCCAGCAGCTTAGTAGGGGGGAGCCCGGAGACCCAGTACTTC | CASSLVGGSPETQYF | TRBV11-2 | NA | NA | TRBJ2-5
TGTGCCAGCGGCTTGGGGGGAACCGGGGAGCTGTTTTTT | CASGLGGTGELFF | TRBV12-3/TRBV12-4 | NA | many | TRBJ2-2
TGTGCCAGCAGCTTATCACCCGGGGGGGCGGCAGATACGCAGTATTTT | CASSLSPGGAADTQYF | TRBV7-2 | TRBD2 | NA | TRBJ2-3
TGCGCCAGCAACTTGGGACAGGTTAGCGATGAGCAGTTCTTC | CASNLGQVSDEQFF | TRBV5-1 | TRBD1 | NA | TRBJ2-1
TGCAGCGTTACCCCAGGCGCGGCGGGGGATGAGCAGTTCTTC | CSVTPGAAGDEQFF | TRBV29-1 | TRBD2 | few | TRBJ2-1
TGCGCCAGCAGCTCGGGCGCTAGCAGGTACGAGCAGTACTTC | CASSSGASRYEQYF | TRBV5-1 | NA | many | TRBJ2-7
TGTGCCATCAGTGAGTCGGTACCCCCGGCGGGTATCGAGCAGTTCTTC | CAISESVPPAGIEQFF | TRBV10-3 | NA | NA | TRBJ2-1
TGCAGTGCTAGAAACCCGACTAGGATGGATGAGCAGTTCTTC | CSARNPTRMDEQFF | TRBV20-1 | NA | few | TRBJ2-1
TGTGCCAGCAGCCCAAGAGCGGGAAGAGAGACCCAGTACTTC | CASSPRAGRETQYF | TRBV9 | TRBD2 | few | TRBJ2-5
TGTGCCAGCAGTAGGACCCTTAACACCGGGGAGCTGTTTTTT | CASSRTLNTGELFF | TRBV2 | NA | few | TRBJ2-2
TGTGCCAGCAGCCAAGTGAGGTCGGGCGAGCAGTACTTC | CASSQVRSGEQYF | TRBV3-1 | NA | few | TRBJ2-7
TGCGCCAGCAGCTTCTCTAGCGTGGTGGCCTACGGCGGGGAGCTGTTTTTT | CASSFSSVVAYGGELFF | TRBV5-1 | NA | few | TRBJ2-2
TGTGCCATCAGTGAGTCTACTAGCGGGAGGGGAGAGCAGTACTTC | CAISESTSGRGEQYF | TRBV10-3 | TRBD2 | NA | TRBJ2-7
TGCGCCAGCGCCGGCGGCGGGGTTAATTCACCCCTCCACTTT | CASAGGGVNSPLHF | TRBV5-1 | NA | NA | TRBJ1-6
TGTGCCAGCAGCAACTTCTACGAGCAGTACTTC | CASSNFYEQYF | TRBV5-6 | NA | NA | TRBJ2-7
TGTGCCAGCAGTTCCGCAACTATCTCTGGAAACACCATATATTTT | CASSSATISGNTIYF | TRBV28 | NA | few | TRBJ1-3
TGCAGTGCTAGTTTTCGGGACAGGGTCTACAATGAGCAGTTCTTC | CSASFRDRVYNEQFF | TRBV20-1 | TRBD1 | few | TRBJ2-1
TGCAGCGCAAGGGGCGGTGATAATGAAGCTTTCTTT | CSARGGDNEAFF | TRBV29-1 | NA | many | TRBJ1-1
TGTGCCAGCAGCACCACCGGGACAACCAATCAGCCCCAGCATTTT | CASSTTGTTNQPQHF | TRBV9 | NA | few | TRBJ1-5
TGTGCCAGCAGTTCGCCGGGACGGGTGACCTACGAGCAGTACTTC | CASSSPGRVTYEQYF | TRBV6-2/TRBV6-3 | NA | NA | TRBJ2-7
TGTGCCAGCAGTGAATCTCCTGGGACTCGGGATACGCAGTATTTT | CASSESPGTRDTQYF | TRBV2 | NA | NA | TRBJ2-3
TGTGCCAGCAGCTTGTTTAGGGGCGTCGGCACAGATACGCAGTATTTT | CASSLFRGVGTDTQYF | TRBV5-4 | NA | NA | TRBJ2-3
TGCAGTGCTAGAGGGGGGGCGAACACTGAAGCTTTCTTT | CSARGGANTEAFF | TRBV20-1 | NA | NA | TRBJ1-1
TGTGCAGCTGGGGACGGTAGCACAGATACGCAGTATTTT | CAAGDGSTDTQYF | TRBV28 | NA | NA | TRBJ2-3
TGCGCCAGCAGTCTCAAGAGGGCGGGACCCGGGGTCTTC | CASSLKRAGPGVF | TRBV4-3 | NA | few | TRBJ2-1
TGTGCCAGCAGTTTCGGGGGAGGATTTAACACTGAAGCTTTCTTT | CASSFGGGFNTEAFF | TRBV28 | NA | NA | TRBJ1-1
TGCGCCAGCGGGGGGGACCAAGAGACCCAGTACTTC | CASGGDQETQYF | TRBV5-1 | TRBD2 | NA | TRBJ2-5
TGTGCCAGCAGTGAAGGAGGACTAGCGCGGGAGCAGTACTTC | CASSEGGLAREQYF | TRBV6-1 | TRBD2 | few | TRBJ2-7
TGTGCCAGCAGTTCGTCCGGGACAGGGATTCACGAGCAGTACTTC | CASSSSGTGIHEQYF | TRBV12-3/TRBV12-4 | TRBD1 | NA | TRBJ2-7
TGTGCCACCAGCAGAGACCGGACAGGCTCTGAGACCCAGTACTTC | CATSRDRTGSETQYF | TRBV15 | TRBD1 | NA | TRBJ2-5